Below, 3 T cell receptor beta chains from the same sample are listed, as sequenced in a study of T cell repertoires in cytomegalovirus infection. Antigen specificity for these receptors is unknown. TCRdb reprocessed the reads with MiXCR, giving one entry per CDR3 protein. This sample has about 830,000 distinct CDR3 sequences; approximately 29% occur once, and the top ten carry roughly 12%. The specimen comprised cultured CD8+ T cells from PBMCs, sampled from culture after CMV antigen stimulation. The receptor source for this set is a human donor in good health (CMV status not recorded). Some clones in this sample may be carry-over from other donors' samples.

This clonotype was recorded only once. V gene TRBV15 combines with J gene TRBJ1-4; TRBD1 aligns across 8 bases. V shed 3 bases, J shed 5 bases, and the junction held 5 bases outside the gene matches. CDR3 length: 15 residues. Per germline, CDR1 LNHNV and CDR2 YYDKDF (reference sequence). The chain's CDR3 is CATSSDRGPNEKLFF. In nucleotides, the CDR3 is TGTGCCACCAGCAGCGACAGGGGACCAAATGAAAAACTGTTTTTT.

Concerning this clonotype itself: This sequence may be a read error, since a much larger clone differs from it by one base. The CDR3 end shows no conserved phenylalanine or tryptophan, and so a read error is likely. This chain's CDR3 is CASSYTWEGFTDTQYV. Written as DNA, the CDR3 is TGTGCCAGCAGCTACACCTGGGAGGGATTCACAGATACGCAGTATGTT. The chain uses TRBV7-8 and TRBJ2-3, with 7 bases fitting TRBD2. V was clipped by 4 bases and J by 2 bases; unmatched bases: 9. The germline V gene has CDR1 SGHVS and CDR2 FQNEAQ. The CDR3 runs to 16 residues.

This clonotype has more than one count but fewer than ten. The rearrangement links TRBV28 to TRBJ2-7; TRBD1 might be the D (6 bases). The CDR3 covers 15 residues. In germline, CDR1 is MDHEN, CDR2 SYDVKM. Trimming stripped 3 bases from V and 3 bases from J, with 15 bases between. Here the CDR3 reads CASSFRPGHLYEQYV. CDR3 DNA sequence: TGTGCCAGCAGTTTCAGACCGGGACATCTCTACGAGCAGTACGTC.